This record concerns one T cell receptor (beta chain) sequence. The antigen remains unidentified. The record originates from a study of cytomegalovirus exposure and HLA in healthy donors. Study context: HLA-typed donors were the source of approximately 86 million unique TCRs held in an early data release. Study conclusions and caveats: The study found most TCR sequences rare, yet found some public TCRs in many donors. With further analysis later on, most CMV-associated TCR beta chains appeared HLA-restricted. Within an earlier analysis, most TCR beta V segments proved productive either about 87% or about 30% of the time.

The CDR3 has 14 residues. Trimming took off 5 bases at V and 8 bases at J, with 13 bases between the two ends. CDR1 and CDR2 from the germline V gene are SGHDN and FVKESK. The PCR used 60 Vbeta and 13 Jbeta primers. The protocol was immunoSEQ multiplex PCR, while the TCRdb copy is restricted to in-frame clones and leaves out a portion. The sample has approximately 150,000 clones, about 80% seen once. The receptor was derived from a woman aged 40 to 49 in good health and CMV-seronegative. This sequence joins TRBV14 and TRBJ1-6, with no clear D. Sequenced sample: PBMCs. The CDR3 DNA follows: TGTGCCAGCAGCTCCCGAGCTGGTTATTCACCCCTCCACTTT. This encodes CASSSRAGYSPLHF.